Below, one T cell receptor (beta chain) is given with its context. Its target is not known. This sample stems from a study of T cell responses to AZD1222 COVID-19 vaccine. Notes on the study in general: Sampling captured repertoires only after the peak T cell response.

Profiling relied on immunoSEQ multiplex PCR, and the TCRdb table lists in-frame clones only, not all of them. The repertoire holds 120,000 to 150,000 clones, around 90% seen once, with 2.8% in the top ten. The length of the CDR3 is 15 residues. V lost 4 bases and J lost 5; bases outside the gene matches: 8. Germline V gives CDR1 MNHEY, CDR2 SVGAGI. The starting material was peripheral blood, obtained on day 0 of MenACWY control vaccination. This receptor was obtained from an adult in good health. V gene TRBV6-5 combines with J gene TRBJ2-7, with 10 bases that match TRBD1. Here the CDR3 reads CASSSGGTGAHEQYF. The CDR3 DNA reads TGTGCCAGCAGTTCAGGGGGGACAGGGGCCCACGAGCAGTACTTC.